Below are 27 T cell receptor beta chains sequenced from a single sample in a study of T cell changes during pregnancy in multiple sclerosis. Only in-frame clones appear in the TCRdb table, and some are missing; sequencing was by immunoSEQ multiplex PCR. The table lists 52,000 or so clones, 92% of them singletons. The source material was CD4+ T cells from peripheral blood mononuclear cells, sampled in the second trimester of pregnancy. The receptors stem from a female donor with multiple sclerosis, enrolled in a pregnancy study.

V and J are TRBV18 and TRBJ1-6; possibly TRBD1 for D (5 bases). Germline V gives CDR1 KGHSH, CDR2 LQKENI. There are 15 residues in the CDR3. Trimming stripped 1 base from V and 9 bases from J, with 13 bases between. This CDR3 reads CASSPQGEVGSPLHF. CDR3 bases: TGTGCCAGCTCACCACAAGGGGAGGTGGGTTCACCCCTCCACTTT.

The chain combines TRBV11-2 with TRBJ2-7; 10 positions agree with TRBD2. CDR3 size: 14 residues. V lost 1 base and J lost 6; bases outside the gene matches: 3. CDR1 and CDR2 (germline): SGHAT, FQNNGV. The CDR3 is CASSLGASGGEQYF. The CDR3 coding sequence is TGTGCCAGCAGCTTAGGGGCTAGCGGGGGCGAGCAGTACTTC.

J is TRBJ1-4 and V is TRBV6-1; possibly TRBD1 for D (6 bases). V was pared by 0 bases and J by 8 bases, with 13 bases between. The CDR3 is 15 amino acids. Germline lookup yields CDR1 MNHNS and CDR2 SASEGT. The CDR3 coding sequence is TGTGCCAGCAGTGAAGCTCAGGGGCAGGGAGAAAAACTGTTTTTT. It is translated as CASSEAQGQGEKLFF.

This chain connects TRBV20-1 to TRBJ1-1; possible D gene TRBD1, 6 bases. The V gene's germline CDR1 is DFQATT and CDR2 SNEGSKA (reference sequence). V was trimmed by 4 bases and J by 6 bases, leaving 9 bases between them. The CDR3 sequence is 11 residues long. Written as DNA, the CDR3 is TGCAGTGCTACCGGGACACCTGAAGCTTTCTTT. Translation: CSATGTPEAFF.

This chain uses TRBV27 with TRBJ1-1; tentative D call: TRBD1 (5 bases). The CDR3 consists of 12 residues. The germline CDR1 and CDR2 sequences are MNHEY and SMNVEV (reference sequence). Between the trimmed V and J ends, which lost 6 bases and 8 bases, there was a span of 13 bases. The CDR3 is CASRDPGNEAFF. Here the CDR3 DNA reads TGTGCCAGCAGGGACCCAGGGAACGAAGCTTTCTTT.

This chain links TRBV2 with TRBJ1-6, with 8 bases identical to TRBD1. The germline V gene encodes CDR1 SNHLY and CDR2 FYNNEI. V gave up 7 bases and J gave up 6 bases; unmatched junction bases: 8. This CDR3 is built from 15 residues. The CDR3 coding sequence is TGTGCCAGCACCTTAGACAGGGGATCTAATTCACCCCTCCACTTT. This gives the protein CASTLDRGSNSPLHF.

The rearrangement uses TRBV11-2 and TRBJ2-7; 12 bases match TRBD1. J gave up 3 bases and V 5 bases, and 11 bases lay outside the gene matches. The germline CDR1 and CDR2 sequences are SGHAT and FQNNGV. The CDR3 extends over 17 amino acids. For the CDR3, the DNA is TGTGCCAGCAGCCCGGGACAGGGGGCTATACTTTACTACGAGCAGTACTTC. This codes for CASSPGQGAILYYEQYF.

This rearrangement joins TRBV7-9 to TRBJ2-3; D might be TRBD2 (6 bases). The CDR3 is 15 amino acids. V lost 6 bases and J 4 bases, leaving 17 bases between the germline ends. Germline assignment: CDR1 SEHNR and CDR2 FQNEAQ (reference sequence). This CDR3 is CASSFLSRGSDTQYF. CDR3 in DNA: TGTGCCAGCAGTTTTCTCTCACGGGGGTCAGATACGCAGTATTTT.

This CDR3 is CASRLRQGREPQHF. The CDR3 DNA follows: TGTGCCAGTAGGTTAAGACAGGGGCGGGAGCCCCAGCATTTT. J is TRBJ1-5 and V is TRBV19; 8 bases fit TRBD1. The CDR3 length is 14 residues. Germline V gene lookup returns CDR1 LNHDA and CDR2 SQIVND (reference sequence). Losses at the gene ends were 6 bases for V and 8 bases for J; bases not matched to a gene: 9. The variable domain in full, with the rest retrieved from reference TRBV19 and TRBJ1-5, is DGGITQSPKYLFRKEGQNVTLSCEQNLNHDAMYWYRQDPGQGLRLIYYSQIVNDFQKGDIAEGYSVSREKKESFPLTVTSAQKNPTAFYLCASRLRQGREPQHFGDGTRLSIL.

This chain links TRBV18 with TRBJ1-3, with D maybe TRBD1 (5 bases). The germline V gene has CDR1 KGHSH and CDR2 LQKENI. V shed 3 bases and J shed 2 bases, with 11 bases lying between them. The CDR3 totals 15 residues. In DNA form, the CDR3 reads TGTGCCAGCTCACCCCGGCAGGGCCCTGGAAACACCATATATTTT. It yields the protein CASSPRQGPGNTIYF.

This clone was observed a single time. CDR3 bases: TGTGCCAGCAGCTATGGGACAGGGGCCGCTAACTATGGCTACACCTTC. It encodes CASSYGTGAANYGYTF. The rearrangement joins TRBV5-4 to TRBJ1-2; 10 bases match TRBD1. The CDR3 totals 16 residues. Germline lookup yields CDR1 SGHNT and CDR2 YYREEE (reference sequence). The ends lost 3 bases at V and 0 bases at J; junction bases unmatched: 5.

The chain employs TRBV5-6 and TRBJ2-3, with 7 nucleotides matching TRBD1. CDR3 size: 12 residues. After removal of 5 bases from V and 7 bases from J, the junction contained 4 bases not matched to a gene. Per germline, CDR1 SGHDT and CDR2 YYEEEE. Written as DNA, the CDR3 is TGTGCCAGCAGAACAGGGGCAAATACGCAGTATTTT. Protein sequence: CASRTGANTQYF.

V is TRBV5-6 and J is TRBJ2-7; D is perhaps TRBD1 (5 bases). CDR1 SGHDT and CDR2 YYEEEE come from the germline V gene. CDR3 length: 16 residues. The germline V and J ends were trimmed by 0 bases and 0 bases, with 13 bases remaining between them. The DNA of the CDR3 is TGTGCCAGCAGCTTGGCCCCTGGGGCGAGCTCCTACGAGCAGTACTTC. Amino acid sequence: CASSLAPGASSYEQYF.

The V and J genes are TRBV6-5 and TRBJ2-1, with D possibly matching TRBD1 (6 bases). The CDR3 sequence is 16 residues long. Trimming took 4 bases from V and 0 from J, leaving 13 bases between them. CDR1 MNHEY and CDR2 SVGAGI come from the germline V gene. The CDR3 coding sequence is TGTGCCAGCAGTTTAGTTCAGGGGAGCTCCTACAATGAGCAGTTCTTC. Residues: CASSLVQGSSYNEQFF.

V usage is TRBV7-9 and J usage is TRBJ2-5; D is perhaps TRBD1 (5 bases). The CDR3 runs 13 residues. V lost 1 base and J lost 3, with 6 bases in between. Germline V gives CDR1 SEHNR, CDR2 FQNEAQ (reference sequence). The CDR3 here is CASSLVGEETQYF. CDR3 bases: TGTGCCAGCAGCTTAGTAGGGGAAGAGACCCAGTACTTC.

The chain recombines TRBV6-6 with TRBJ1-5; a possible D gene is TRBD1 (5 bases). The CDR3 has 15 amino acids. CDR1 is MNHNY and CDR2 is SVGAGI in the germline V gene (reference sequence). The ends were cut back, 2 bases at V and 3 bases at J, with 11 bases in the middle. The CDR3 nucleotides read TGTGCCAGCAGTTACGACGGGGGTATCAATCAGCCCCAGCATTTT. Its translation is CASSYDGGINQPQHF.

This sequence joins TRBV7-6 and TRBJ2-3; 8 nucleotides line up with TRBD2. Germline values: CDR1 SGHVS, CDR2 FNYEAQ. The CDR3 contains 16 residues. With 1 base clipped from V and 5 bases from J, the junction kept 8 bases outside the gene matches. The CDR3 loop reads CASSLGSGGPVDTQYF. CDR3 sequence (DNA): TGTGCCAGCAGCTTAGGGTCGGGGGGGCCAGTAGATACGCAGTATTTT.

This sequence joins TRBV7-8 and TRBJ2-5; 7 bases fit TRBD1. This CDR3 region has 14 residues. Germline V gene data show CDR1 as SGHVS and CDR2 as FQNEAQ. V lost 5 bases and J lost 3; bases outside the gene matches: 6. The CDR3: CASSRITGEETQYF. In nucleotides, the CDR3 is TGTGCCAGCAGCAGGATCACAGGGGAAGAGACCCAGTACTTC. The variable domain in full, with the rest retrieved from reference TRBV7-8 and TRBJ2-5, is GAGVSQSPRYKVAKRGQDVALRCDPISGHVSLFWYQQALGQGPEFLTYFQNEAQLDKSGLPSDRFFAERPEGSVSTLKIQRTQQEDSAVYLCASSRITGEETQYFGPGTRLLVL.

V and J are TRBV10-3 and TRBJ1-2, with D perhaps TRBD1 (6 bases). The germline V and J ends were trimmed by 4 bases and 6 bases, with 9 bases remaining between them. CDR1 is ENHRY, CDR2 SYGVKD, per germline. The CDR3 is 12 amino acids. The chain's CDR3 is CAISGQANGYTF. CDR3 nucleotides: TGTGCCATCAGTGGACAGGCTAATGGCTACACCTTC.

This clone has only one observation. The J gene is TRBJ2-7, the V gene TRBV6-1; D possibly corresponds to TRBD2 (6 bases). Germline CDR1 reads MNHNS; CDR2 reads SASEGT. V was clipped by 5 bases and J by 3 bases, with 17 bases between them. The CDR3 consists of 15 residues. Here the CDR3 DNA reads TGTGCCAGCAGTATCGGGAGTCAGTACTACTACGAGCAGTACTTC. Amino acid sequence: CASSIGSQYYYEQYF.

This rearrangement joins TRBV11-2 to TRBJ1-1; D is perhaps TRBD1 (5 bases). Trimming shortened V by 4 bases and J by 4 bases, and 10 bases separated the two germline ends. The CDR3 extends over 13 amino acids. Germline V CDR1 and CDR2: SGHAT, FQNNGV. The CDR3 DNA sequence: TGTGCCAGCAGCTCTCAGGGAATCACTGAAGCTTTCTTT. Protein: CASSSQGITEAFF.

The CDR3 region is CASSLSFYEQFF. In nucleotides, the CDR3 is TGTGCCAGCAGCCTATCTTTTTATGAGCAGTTCTTC. The chain joins TRBV2 to TRBJ2-1; D unclear. The ends were cut back, 6 bases at V and 8 bases at J, with 11 bases in the middle. Germline CDR1 is SNHLY and CDR2 is FYNNEI. The CDR3 extends over 12 amino acids.

This chain links TRBV5-4 with TRBJ1-1; no clear D gene. The CDR3 extends over 14 amino acids. Germline V gene lookup returns CDR1 SGHNT and CDR2 YYREEE (reference sequence). V lost 3 bases and J lost 0, with 9 bases in between. The CDR3 bases are TGTGCCAGCAGCTCGGAGGGATTGAACACTGAAGCTTTCTTT. Its translation: CASSSEGLNTEAFF.

The count of this clone is one. The chain links TRBV4-1 to TRBJ1-2, with D uncertain. V lost 0 bases, J lost 1 base, and 21 bases lay in between. The CDR3 sequence is 19 residues long. The germline gives CDR1 MGHRA, CDR2 YSYEKL. The DNA of the CDR3 is TGCGCCAGCAGCCAAGATGGTCCAAACCCCACCGGTGGTAACTATGGCTACACCTTC. It specifies CASSQDGPNPTGGNYGYTF.

The V gene is TRBV6-5, the J gene TRBJ2-7, with 8 nucleotides matching TRBD1. Trimming at V came to 6 bases and at J to 2 bases, leaving 9 bases not matched to a gene. The CDR3 sequence is 15 residues long. Germline assignment: CDR1 MNHEY and CDR2 SVGAGI. Here the CDR3 reads CASRPRTGLTYEQYF. In DNA form, the CDR3 reads TGTGCCAGCAGGCCCAGGACAGGGCTAACCTACGAGCAGTACTTC.

This chain uses TRBV4-2 with TRBJ2-1; tentatively, D is TRBD2 (6 bases). The length of the CDR3 is 18 residues. Germline V gene lookup returns CDR1 LGHNA and CDR2 YNFKEQ. V was trimmed by 0 bases and J by 2 bases, leaving 17 bases between them. This chain's CDR3 is CASSQDYRGLAPYNEQFF. The DNA for the CDR3 is TGTGCCAGCAGCCAAGATTATCGAGGTCTAGCGCCCTACAATGAGCAGTTCTTC.

V gene TRBV4-1 combines with J gene TRBJ2-2; D is perhaps TRBD2 (7 bases). Trimming cost V 4 bases and J 6 bases, with 15 bases left between them. Looked up from germline, CDR1 is MGHRA and CDR2 is YSYEKL. The CDR3 is made up of 15 amino acids. As DNA, the CDR3 is TGCGCCAGCAGCCCGAGGGAGGGGGGCCCCGGGGAGCTGTTTTTT. Protein: CASSPREGGPGELFF.